Given below is one T cell receptor (beta chain) in context. Its matching antigen is unknown. Sequencing used immunoSEQ multiplex PCR; TCRdb keeps in-frame clones, though not all of them. This sample has about 150,000 clones, with about 90% found just once. This sample was included in a study of T cell responses to AZD1222 COVID-19 vaccine. Study-wide context: Pooling of second doses given at about 4 or about 12 weeks was done.

Notes on the study in general: Per reports, nearly half of all spike-specific TCRs target regions that are unmutated in variants. Repertoire collection took place solely once the T cell response had peaked. Spike as a whole was targeted by vaccine-associated CD4 TCRs, dominant at 160-218 and 743-854.

V lost 1 base, J lost 0 bases, and 4 bases stayed unmatched. The CDR3 spans 16 residues. CDR1 LGHNA and CDR2 YNFKEQ come from the germline V gene. The material was peripheral blood, obtained on day 0 of AZD1222 vaccination. The receptor was isolated from an adult in good health. The chain couples TRBV4-2 to TRBJ2-3; 7 nucleotides align to TRBD2. The DNA for the CDR3 is TGTGCCAGCAGCCAAGTGTTTAGCGGGAGCACAGATACGCAGTATTTT. Amino acid sequence: CASSQVFSGSTDTQYF.